These 23 T cell receptor beta chains were all obtained from the same sample, sequenced in a study of T cells expressing NK-cell markers. With the 5' RACE reads reprocessed, TCRdb shows one record per CDR3 protein and no DNA. The sample totals 300,000 to 450,000 distinct CDR3 sequences; its top ten clones hold 5.2%. Sequences were obtained from blood T cells: a sorted CD56 or NKG2C T cell subset, CD4+ or CD8+ T cells, or bulk PBMC T cells (not recorded which). These receptors all come from a man aged 18-75 years in good health.

The rearrangement joins TRBV6-5 to TRBJ2-6; TCRdb gives TRBD1 as the D gene, but with no DNA this cannot be confirmed. The CDR3 has 15 amino acids. Germline-derived CDR1 and CDR2 are MNHEY and SVGAGI. This CDR3 is CASSYDRGGANVLTF.

The chain is built from TRBV25-1 and TRBJ2-5; no DNA is available, so the TRBD1 call from TCRdb remains unchecked. The CDR3 sequence is 14 residues long. Per the germline V gene, CDR1 is MGHDK and CDR2 is SYGVNS. CDR3 loop: CASSEYSGWETQYF.

The V call is TRBV20-1, the J call TRBJ1-1. Looked up from germline, CDR1 is DFQATT and CDR2 is SNEGSKA (reference sequence). The CDR3 covers 14 residues. Here the CDR3 reads CSASDAGSGTEAFF.

This chain uses TRBV19 with TRBJ2-2; the TCRdb call, TRBD1, lacks DNA for checking. Germline V lookup: CDR1 LNHDA, CDR2 SQIVND (reference sequence). The CDR3 is 16 residues long. CDR3 amino acids: CASNPRGGLNTGELFF.

The chain carries TRBV20-1 and TRBJ1-3. The germline CDR1 and CDR2 sequences are DFQATT and SNEGSKA (reference sequence). The CDR3 runs 14 residues. CDR3 region: CSALQPGSGNTIYF.

The chain carries TRBV20-1 and TRBJ2-3. Germline V gives CDR1 DFQATT, CDR2 SNEGSKA (reference sequence). The CDR3 covers 11 residues. The CDR3 sequence: CSGERTDTQYF.

This chain uses TRBV6-2 or TRBV6-3 with TRBJ2-3; with no DNA, the TCRdb D assignment of TRBD1 cannot be verified. From germline, CDR1 is MNHEY and CDR2 SVGEGT. The CDR3 extends over 14 amino acids. The CDR3 spells CASRERGRGDTQYF.

The chain recombines TRBV12-5 with TRBJ2-1. Germline V lookup: CDR1 LGHNT, CDR2 FRNRAP. The CDR3 sequence is 12 residues long. The CDR3 sequence is CASGLDNNEQFF.

The chain recombines TRBV29-1 with TRBJ1-2. Germline CDR1 reads SQVTM; CDR2 reads ANQGSEA. The CDR3 runs to 13 residues. The CDR3 sequence is CSVESGGRYGYTF.

The chain combines TRBV20-1 with TRBJ2-5; TCRdb proposes TRBD1, but this gene call is untestable without DNA. Germline-derived CDR1 and CDR2 are DFQATT and SNEGSKA (reference sequence). The CDR3 totals 15 residues. Here the CDR3 reads CSAREEDRYQETQYF.

This sequence joins TRBV12-3 or TRBV12-4 and TRBJ2-1; TCRdb designates TRBD2, a call that cannot be tested without DNA. The CDR3 contains 17 residues. CDR3 loop: CASSLALLAGGVEEQFF.

This sequence joins TRBV11-3 and TRBJ2-1; TCRdb's D gene call, TRBD1, goes unchecked for lack of DNA. Germline CDR1 and CDR2: SGHNT and YENEEA. This CDR3 contains 15 residues. Here the CDR3 reads CASSLGQGRPNEQFF.

The J gene is TRBJ2-2, the V gene TRBV5-5; TCRdb designates TRBD1, a call that cannot be tested without DNA. The CDR3 length is 15 residues. Germline-derived CDR1 and CDR2 are SGHKS and YYEKEE (reference sequence). The CDR3: CASSFPRGATGELFF.

The J gene is TRBJ2-1, the V gene TRBV19. The CDR3 is 12 residues long. The germline V gene encodes CDR1 LNHDA and CDR2 SQIVND (reference sequence). CDR3 amino acids: CASRTVYNEQFF.

The genes are TRBV15 and TRBJ2-1; TCRdb's D call, TRBD1, is unchecked because there is no DNA. Germline CDR1 is LNHNV and CDR2 is YYDKDF (reference sequence). The CDR3 is 14 amino acids. CDR3 sequence reads: CATSRRDIYNEQFF.

The rearrangement uses TRBV20-1 and TRBJ1-1; the D gene TCRdb calls, TRBD1, cannot be checked with no DNA. In germline, CDR1 is DFQATT, CDR2 SNEGSKA (reference sequence). The CDR3 has 15 amino acids. CDR3: CSARDPQGVNTEAFF.

This chain uses TRBV12-3 or TRBV12-4 with TRBJ2-7; the D call of TRBD1 rests on TCRdb alone, since no DNA is present to check it. The CDR3 runs 14 residues. CDR3 sequence reads: CASRRGTPPYEQYF.

The chain links TRBV29-1 to TRBJ1-1; TCRdb reports TRBD1, a call that lacks DNA to check it against. From germline, CDR1 is SQVTM and CDR2 ANQGSEA. This CDR3 spans 15 amino acids. The CDR3 protein is CSVEDAGGVDTEAFF.

The chain combines TRBV20-1 with TRBJ2-5; TCRdb lists TRBD1, though no DNA is available to test this call. CDR3 length: 12 amino acids. In germline, CDR1 is DFQATT, CDR2 SNEGSKA (reference sequence). The chain's CDR3 is CSARWTGETQYF.

The CDR3 here is CASTTKRTATDTQYF. The chain carries TRBV7-6 and TRBJ2-3. Germline values: CDR1 SGHVS, CDR2 FNYEAQ. CDR3 size: 15 residues. The variable domain in full, completed from reference TRBV7-6 and TRBJ2-3, reads GAGVSQSPRYKVTKRGQDVALRCDPISGHVSLYWYRQALGQGPEFLTYFNYEAQQDKSGLPNDRFSAERPEGSISTLTIQRTEQRDSAMYRCASTTKRTATDTQYFGPGTRLTVL.

The V gene is TRBV5-5, the J gene TRBJ1-4; TCRdb designates TRBD1, a call that cannot be tested without DNA. CDR1 is SGHKS, CDR2 YYEKEE, per germline (reference sequence). The CDR3 runs to 13 residues. The CDR3: CASSGGNNEKLFF.

The rearrangement links TRBV7-6 to TRBJ2-1; the TCRdb D gene call, TRBD2, has no DNA to confirm it. The CDR3 covers 17 residues. Germline V gives CDR1 SGHVS, CDR2 FNYEAQ. The CDR3 reads CASSLGIRLASGNEQFF.

The genes are TRBV29-1 and TRBJ2-7; the TCRdb D gene call, TRBD1, has no DNA to confirm it. CDR1 SQVTM and CDR2 ANQGSEA come from the germline V gene. The CDR3 extends over 13 amino acids. CDR3 region: CSFRGDTQGEQYF.